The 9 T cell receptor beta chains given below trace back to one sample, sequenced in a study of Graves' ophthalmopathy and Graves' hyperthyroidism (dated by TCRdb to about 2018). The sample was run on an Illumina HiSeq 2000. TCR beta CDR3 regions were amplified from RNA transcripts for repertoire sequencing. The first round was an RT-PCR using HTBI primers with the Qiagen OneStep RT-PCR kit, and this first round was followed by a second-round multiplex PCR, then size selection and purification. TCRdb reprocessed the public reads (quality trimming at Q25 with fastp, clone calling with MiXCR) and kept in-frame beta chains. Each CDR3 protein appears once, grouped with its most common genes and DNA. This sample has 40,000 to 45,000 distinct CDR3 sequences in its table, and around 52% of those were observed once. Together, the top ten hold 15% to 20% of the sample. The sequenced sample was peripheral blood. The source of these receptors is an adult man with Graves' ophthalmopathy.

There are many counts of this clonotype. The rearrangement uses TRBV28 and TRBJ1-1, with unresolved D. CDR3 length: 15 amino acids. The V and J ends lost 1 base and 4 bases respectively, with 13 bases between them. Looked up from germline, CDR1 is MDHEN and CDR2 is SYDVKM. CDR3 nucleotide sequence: TGTGCCAGCAGTTTATTGGGTTGGAGTGCCACTGAAGCTTTCTTT. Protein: CASSLLGWSATEAFF.

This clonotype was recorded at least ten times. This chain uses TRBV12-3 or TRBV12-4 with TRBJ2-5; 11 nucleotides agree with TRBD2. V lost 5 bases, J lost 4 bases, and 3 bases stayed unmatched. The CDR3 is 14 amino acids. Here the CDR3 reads CASSVSGGAETQYF. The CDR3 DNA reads TGTGCCAGCAGTGTTAGCGGGGGGGCAGAGACCCAGTACTTC.

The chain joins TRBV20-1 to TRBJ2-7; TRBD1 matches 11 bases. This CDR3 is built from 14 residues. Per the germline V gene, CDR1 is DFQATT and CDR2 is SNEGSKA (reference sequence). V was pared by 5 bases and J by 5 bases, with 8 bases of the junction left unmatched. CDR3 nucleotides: TGCAGTGCTTCCGGGACAGGGGGTTTCGACGAGCAGTACTTC. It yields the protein CSASGTGGFDEQYF.

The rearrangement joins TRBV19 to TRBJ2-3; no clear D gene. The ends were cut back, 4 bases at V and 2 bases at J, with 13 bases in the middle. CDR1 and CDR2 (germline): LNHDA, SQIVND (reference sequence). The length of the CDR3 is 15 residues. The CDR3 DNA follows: TGTGCCAGTAGTAAGGGCTCTGGGGACACAGATACGCAGTATTTT. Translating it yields CASSKGSGDTDTQYF.

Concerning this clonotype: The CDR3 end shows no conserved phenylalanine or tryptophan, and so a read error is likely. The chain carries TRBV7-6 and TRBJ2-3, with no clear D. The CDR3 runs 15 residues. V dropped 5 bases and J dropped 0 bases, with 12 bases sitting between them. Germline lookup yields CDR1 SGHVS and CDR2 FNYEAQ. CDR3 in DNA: TGTGCCAGCAGCCCGACCCCGACTAGCACAGATACGCAGTATGTT. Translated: CASSPTPTSTDTQYV.

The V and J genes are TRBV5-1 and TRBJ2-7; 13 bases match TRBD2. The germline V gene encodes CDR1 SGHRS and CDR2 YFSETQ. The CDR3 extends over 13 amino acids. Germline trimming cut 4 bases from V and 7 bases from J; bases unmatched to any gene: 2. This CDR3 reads CASSPTSGREQYF. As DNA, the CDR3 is TGCGCCAGCAGCCCGACTAGCGGGAGGGAGCAGTACTTC.

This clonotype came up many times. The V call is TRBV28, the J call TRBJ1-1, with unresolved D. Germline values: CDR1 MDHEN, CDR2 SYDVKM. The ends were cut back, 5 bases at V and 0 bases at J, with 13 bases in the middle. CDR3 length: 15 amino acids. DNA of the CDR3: TGTGCCAGCAGTACTCTGGGAGTCCTGAACACTGAAGCTTTCTTT. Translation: CASSTLGVLNTEAFF. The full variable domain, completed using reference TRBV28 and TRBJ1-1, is DVKVTQSSRYLVKRTGEKVFLECVQDMDHENMFWYRQDPGLGLRLIYFSYDVKMKEKGDIPEGYSVSREKKERFSLILESASTNQTSMYLCASSTLGVLNTEAFFGQGTRLTVV.

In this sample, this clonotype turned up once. The CDR3 loop reads CASSQGRGSGYNEQFF. As DNA, the CDR3 is TGCGCCAGCAGCCAAGGGAGGGGCAGCGGTTACAATGAGCAGTTCTTC. This sequence joins TRBV4-3 and TRBJ2-1; D might be TRBD2 (6 bases). The V end lost 1 base, the J end lost 4 bases, and 14 bases lay between the germline ends. The CDR3 sequence is 16 residues long. Per the germline V gene, CDR1 is LGHNA and CDR2 is YSLEER.

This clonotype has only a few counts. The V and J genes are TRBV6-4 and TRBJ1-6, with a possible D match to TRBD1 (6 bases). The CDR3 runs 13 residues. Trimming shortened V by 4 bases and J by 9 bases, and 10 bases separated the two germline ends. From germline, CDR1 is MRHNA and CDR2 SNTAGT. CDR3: CASSAGESSPLHF. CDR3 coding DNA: TGTGCCAGCAGTGCAGGGGAAAGTTCACCCCTCCACTTT.